This T cell receptor (beta chain) appears in the sequencing data of a study of blood T cell repertoires in COVID-19. The CDR3 runs to 15 residues. With 2 bases clipped from V and 7 bases from J, the junction kept 5 bases outside the gene matches. Germline V gene sequence: CDR1 MDHEN, CDR2 SYDVKM. Assay: immunoSEQ multiplex PCR; the TCRdb copy retains only in-frame clones and omits some. Among 310,000 or so clones listed, more than 75% were seen once. This clone was observed a handful of times. The sequenced sample was peripheral blood. The J gene is TRBJ1-6, the V gene TRBV28; 7 bases agree with TRBD1. The receptor was derived from a woman under 40 who had recovered from COVID-19. The CDR3 sequence is CASSLKGAWNSPLHF. In DNA, the CDR3 is TGTGCCAGCAGTTTAAAGGGGGCATGGAATTCACCCCTCCACTTT.